The source of this T cell receptor beta chain is a study of blood T cell repertoires in COVID-19. Overall study: Spain, Italy and the United States supplied samples that represented acute and convalescent COVID-19. PBMCs, B-cell-depleted T cells, or T cells provided the cDNA or gDNA that made up the material.

The CDR3 extends over 13 amino acids. Trimming removed 8 bases at V and 2 bases at J, with 10 bases between. Germline loops: CDR1 LGHDT, CDR2 YNNKEL (reference sequence). As handled by the study authors: Estimated nucleated cell counts came from reference gene primer amplification. The assay was immunoSEQ multiplex PCR, and TCRdb's table has in-frame clones only and misses some. Clone size and the V and J calls come from that table; the DNA yielded D and trimming. The top ten clones hold over 2.5% of a sample with 45,000 to 55,000 clones, about 92% of them seen once. Source material: peripheral blood. The receptor was derived from a human donor in a cohort sampled during active COVID-19. V is TRBV3-1 (or the pseudogene TRBV3-2) and J is TRBJ1-5; D not resolved. As DNA, the CDR3 is TGTGCCAGCGGGGAGAGAGGCAATCAGCCCCAGCATTTT. This translates into CASGERGNQPQHF.